This TCR beta chain was obtained from a study of blood T cell repertoires in COVID-19. The trim removed 11 bases at V and 7 bases at J, leaving 3 bases unmatched. CDR1 and CDR2 from the germline V gene are SEHNR and FQNEAQ (reference sequence). The CDR3 is 12 amino acids. Only in-frame clones appear in the TCRdb table, and some are missing; sequencing was by immunoSEQ multiplex PCR. Found here are under 250,000 clones, over 75% of them singletons; the top ten hold 3.1%. The V call is TRBV7-9, the J call TRBJ1-4, with 11 positions matching TRBD1. Sequenced sample: PBMCs or T cells enriched from blood (not recorded which). This sequence originates from a woman aged 40-49 years who had been exposed to COVID-19. CDR3 sequence reads: CAVGQGAEKLFF. The DNA of the CDR3 is TGTGCCGTCGGACAGGGGGCTGAAAAACTGTTTTTT.